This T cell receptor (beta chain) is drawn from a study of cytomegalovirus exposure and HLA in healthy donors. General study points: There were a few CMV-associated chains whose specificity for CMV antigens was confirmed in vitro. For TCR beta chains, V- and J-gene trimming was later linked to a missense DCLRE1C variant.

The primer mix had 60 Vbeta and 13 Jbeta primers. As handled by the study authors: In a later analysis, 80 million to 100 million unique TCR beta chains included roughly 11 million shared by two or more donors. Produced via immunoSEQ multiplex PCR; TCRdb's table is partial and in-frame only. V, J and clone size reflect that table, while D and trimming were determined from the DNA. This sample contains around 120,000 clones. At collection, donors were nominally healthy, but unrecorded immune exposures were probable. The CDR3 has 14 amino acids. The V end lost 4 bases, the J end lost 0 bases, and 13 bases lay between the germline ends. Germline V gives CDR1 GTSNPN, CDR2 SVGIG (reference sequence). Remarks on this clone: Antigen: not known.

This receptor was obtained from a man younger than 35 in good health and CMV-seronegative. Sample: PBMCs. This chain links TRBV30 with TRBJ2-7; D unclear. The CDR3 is CAWMARSGSYEQYF. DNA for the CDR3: TGTGCCTGGATGGCGAGGTCCGGCTCCTACGAGCAGTACTTC.